This T cell receptor beta chain derives from a study of cytomegalovirus exposure and HLA in healthy donors. Study in general: The platform used for the 120 or so validation repertoires matched that of the 500 to 850 first-cohort repertoires, a later analysis reported. General study findings and limits: While the bulk of TCR sequences proved rare, some public TCRs turned up in many donors. Researchers catalogued around 150 TCR beta chains as cytomegalovirus-associated.

This CDR3 has 12 amino acids. The ends were cut back, 1 base at V and 7 bases at J, with 7 bases in the middle. The germline V gene encodes CDR1 SGHAT and CDR2 FQNNGV. A remark on this clone: Its target is unknown.

Profiled with immunoSEQ multiplex PCR; TCRdb holds only in-frame clones, not every one. The data contain over 110,000 clones, approximately 84% of them singletons. This TCR was sampled from a woman younger than 45 in good health and CMV-seronegative. This chain connects TRBV11-2 to TRBJ1-2; the D is unclear. Sequenced sample: PBMCs. Here the CDR3 DNA reads TGTGCCAGCAGCTTAGGCGAGGCTGGCTACACCTTC. It is translated as CASSLGEAGYTF.